This is a list of T cell receptor beta chains from one sample in a study of T cells in Graves' hyperthyroidism and ophthalmopathy. MiXCR, run by TCRdb on the multiplex PCR reads, gives a single entry per CDR3 protein. The table has fewer than 450,000 distinct CDR3 sequences, over 11% seen once. The sequenced sample was blood. The source of these receptors is a man in his fifties or sixties with Graves' ophthalmopathy. Each CDR3 is given with its conserved first and last residue. A D gene is named only where the DNA matches it firmly. The listing skips clone size in some rows; elsewhere it reads once, few, many or a size class.

CDR3: CASSPGQGRPNEQFF; DNA: TGTGCCAGCAGCCCAGGACAGGGCCGTCCCAATGAGCAGTTCTTC; size: NA; D: TRBD1; J: TRBJ2-1; V: TRBV5-4
CDR3: CASSLARNTQNTEAFF; DNA: TGCGCCAGCAGCTTGGCTAGGAATACACAGAACACTGAAGCTTTCTTT; size: many; D: NA; J: TRBJ1-1; V: TRBV5-1
CDR3: CASSLMRAENTGELFF; DNA: TGCGCCAGCAGCTTAATGCGAGCGGAGAACACCGGGGAGCTGTTTTTT; size: many; D: NA; J: TRBJ2-2; V: TRBV5-1
CDR3: CASSIGAGDQPQHF; DNA: TGTGCCAGTAGTATAGGAGCAGGTGATCAGCCCCAGCATTTT; size: NA; D: NA; J: TRBJ1-5; V: TRBV19
CDR3: CAWSVTGAVYEQYF; DNA: TGTGCCTGGAGTGTTACGGGGGCAGTATACGAGCAGTACTTC; size: many; D: NA; J: TRBJ2-7; V: TRBV30
CDR3: CASSKRSGLAVNPDTGELFF; DNA: TGCGCCAGCAGCAAGAGATCGGGACTAGCGGTTAACCCGGACACCGGGGAGCTGTTTTTT; size: many; D: TRBD2; J: TRBJ2-2; V: TRBV5-1
CDR3: CASSLAGQPVGYEQYF; DNA: TGCGCCAGCAGCTTGGCCGGACAGCCAGTGGGGTACGAGCAGTACTTC; size: many; D: NA; J: TRBJ2-7; V: TRBV5-1
CDR3: CASSTMSNQPQHF; DNA: TGTGCCAGCAGTACCATGAGCAATCAGCCCCAGCATTTT; size: many; D: NA; J: TRBJ1-5; V: TRBV6-1
CDR3: CASRTGPSGELFF; DNA: TGTGCCAGCAGAACAGGTCCGTCCGGGGAGCTGTTTTTT; size: many; D: NA; J: TRBJ2-2; V: TRBV6-2/TRBV6-3
CDR3: CASSLDQISNQPQHF; DNA: TGTGCCAGCAGTCTGGACCAAATTAGCAATCAGCCCCAGCATTTT; size: many; D: NA; J: TRBJ1-5; V: TRBV12-3/TRBV12-4
CDR3: CSVGIHPSGGTEAFF; DNA: TGCAGCGTGGGAATCCACCCATCGGGGGGCACTGAAGCTTTCTTT; size: many; D: NA; J: TRBJ1-1; V: TRBV29-1
CDR3: CASSGTGTSGEQYF; DNA: TGTGCCAGCAGCGGGACAGGGACTAGCGGAGAGCAGTACTTC; size: NA; D: TRBD2; J: TRBJ2-7; V: TRBV9
CDR3: CASSDPGLAGVGTDTQYF; DNA: TGTGCCAGCAGCGACCCCGGACTAGCGGGAGTAGGAACAGATACGCAGTATTTT; size: NA; D: TRBD2; J: TRBJ2-3; V: TRBV2
CDR3: CASSTSRRGRSTDTQYF; DNA: TGTGCCAGTAGTACAAGTCGAAGGGGGAGAAGCACAGATACGCAGTATTTT; size: NA; D: NA; J: TRBJ2-3; V: TRBV19
CDR3: CSASNRDGRTPLHF; DNA: TGCAGTGCTAGTAACCGGGACGGACGAACACCCCTCCACTTT; size: NA; D: NA; J: TRBJ1-6; V: TRBV20-1
CDR3: CASSLRGAYGYTF; DNA: TGTGCCAGCAGCTTAAGGGGAGCCTATGGCTACACCTTC; size: NA; D: NA; J: TRBJ1-2; V: TRBV13
CDR3: CATGLAGEDTQYF; DNA: TGTGCCACGGGACTAGCGGGAGAGGATACGCAGTATTTT; size: many; D: TRBD2; J: TRBJ2-3; V: TRBV24-1
CDR3: CASRRFTGELFF; DNA: TGTGCCAGTAGACGGTTCACCGGGGAGCTGTTTTTT; size: many; D: NA; J: TRBJ2-2; V: TRBV19
CDR3: CASSLAGVGGDTQYF; DNA: TGTGCCAGCAGTCTAGCGGGAGTGGGGGGAGATACGCAGTATTTT; size: many; D: TRBD2; J: TRBJ2-3; V: TRBV12-3/TRBV12-4
CDR3: CASTILGDTEAFF; DNA: TGTGCCAGCACCATCTTGGGTGACACTGAAGCTTTCTTT; size: many; D: NA; J: TRBJ1-1; V: TRBV7-8
CDR3: CASSLTQGRNQPQHF; DNA: TGTGCCAGCAGCTTAACACAGGGGCGTAATCAGCCCCAGCATTTT; size: NA; D: TRBD1; J: TRBJ1-5; V: TRBV7-6
CDR3: CASSYLKLAGEPETQYF; DNA: TGTGCCAGCAGTTACTTAAAACTAGCGGGAGAGCCAGAGACCCAGTACTTC; size: many; D: TRBD2; J: TRBJ2-5; V: TRBV6-5
CDR3: CASSYNPGQGENEQFF; DNA: TGCGCCAGCAGCTACAACCCGGGGCAGGGAGAGAATGAGCAGTTCTTC; size: NA; D: NA; J: TRBJ2-1; V: TRBV5-1
CDR3: CASSLDISSEQYF; DNA: TGTGCCAGCAGCTTAGATATCTCCTCCGAGCAGTACTTC; size: many; D: NA; J: TRBJ2-7; V: TRBV11-2
CDR3: CASSLFSSGSNTGELFF; DNA: TGTGCCAGCAGTTTATTCTCGAGTGGGTCGAACACCGGGGAGCTGTTTTTT; size: many; D: NA; J: TRBJ2-2; V: TRBV27
CDR3: CASEAGRGNTEAFF; DNA: TGTGCCAGCGAGGCGGGTCGGGGTAACACTGAAGCTTTCTTT; size: many; D: NA; J: TRBJ1-1; V: TRBV13
CDR3: CASSSLLAGGSYNEQFF; DNA: TGTGCCAGCAGCTCCCTACTAGCGGGAGGATCTTACAATGAGCAGTTCTTC; size: many; D: TRBD2; J: TRBJ2-1; V: TRBV7-9
CDR3: CAWSLTRQGETQYF; DNA: TGTGCCTGGAGTCTGACTCGACAGGGAGAGACCCAGTACTTC; size: many; D: TRBD1; J: TRBJ2-5; V: TRBV30
CDR3: CSAMRDRQGQQYF; DNA: TGCAGTGCTATGCGCGATAGGCAGGGTCAACAGTACTTC; size: many; D: NA; J: TRBJ2-5; V: TRBV20-1
CDR3: CASISYSGANVLTF; DNA: TGTGCCAGCATTAGCTACTCTGGGGCCAACGTCCTGACTTTC; size: NA; D: NA; J: TRBJ2-6; V: TRBV2
CDR3: CASSQVYSIKSSYNEQFF; DNA: TGCGCCAGCAGCCAAGTATACAGCATCAAGAGCTCCTACAATGAGCAGTTCTTC; size: few; D: NA; J: TRBJ2-1; V: TRBV4-1
CDR3: CASSPNPGQGANNEQFF; DNA: TGTGCCAGCTCACCAAACCCGGGCCAGGGGGCAAACAATGAGCAGTTCTTC; size: NA; D: TRBD1; J: TRBJ2-1; V: TRBV18
CDR3: CASSVSGGWNEQFF; DNA: TGTGCCAGCAGCGTGAGCGGAGGTTGGAATGAGCAGTTCTTC; size: many; D: NA; J: TRBJ2-1; V: TRBV9
CDR3: CASSPSSPLHF; DNA: TGTGCCAGCAGCCCCTCTTCACCCCTCCACTTT; size: NA; D: NA; J: TRBJ1-6; V: TRBV6-1
CDR3: CASSRGIPGNEQFF; DNA: TGTGCCAGCAGTAGAGGGATACCTGGGAATGAGCAGTTCTTC; size: NA; D: NA; J: TRBJ2-1; V: TRBV12-3/TRBV12-4
CDR3: CASSIRDRNTEAFF; DNA: TGTGCCAGCAGTATCCGGGACAGGAACACTGAAGCTTTCTTT; size: many; D: TRBD1; J: TRBJ1-1; V: TRBV2
CDR3: CASTPGGGPYNEQFF; DNA: TGTGCCAGCACCCCCGGGGGGGGCCCCTACAATGAGCAGTTCTTC; size: NA; D: TRBD2; J: TRBJ2-1; V: TRBV7-6
CDR3: CASSTYPSNEKLFF; DNA: TGTGCCAGCAGCACGTATCCCTCTAATGAAAAACTGTTTTTT; size: NA; D: NA; J: TRBJ1-4; V: TRBV12-3/TRBV12-4
CDR3: CASSSSTGRTTNEKLFF; DNA: TGTGCCAGCTCATCAAGCACAGGACGCACAACTAATGAAAAACTGTTTTTT; size: many; D: NA; J: TRBJ1-4; V: TRBV18
CDR3: CASSSTGAKSDTQYF; DNA: TGTGCCAGCAGCTCGACAGGGGCCAAGTCAGATACGCAGTATTTT; size: few; D: TRBD1; J: TRBJ2-3; V: TRBV27
CDR3: CASSLDRAGRQYF; DNA: TGTGCCAGCAGTTTAGACCGAGCGGGGCGGCAGTACTTC; size: many; D: TRBD2; J: TRBJ2-7; V: TRBV12-3/TRBV12-4
CDR3: CATSRGGAGGLTGELFF; DNA: TGTGCCACCAGCAGAGGAGGAGCGGGAGGTCTCACCGGGGAGCTGTTTTTT; size: few; D: TRBD2; J: TRBJ2-2; V: TRBV15
CDR3: CASSERSSMNTEAFF; DNA: TGTGCCAGCAGTGAGCGGAGTTCGATGAACACTGAAGCTTTCTTT; size: many; D: NA; J: TRBJ1-1; V: TRBV2
CDR3: CASSRRDQPQHF; DNA: TGTGCCAGCAGTCGAAGGGATCAGCCCCAGCATTTT; size: few; D: NA; J: TRBJ1-5; V: TRBV6-1
CDR3: CASSQEKGSYEQYF; DNA: TGTGCCAGCAGCCAAGAAAAGGGTTCCTACGAGCAGTACTTC; size: many; D: NA; J: TRBJ2-7; V: TRBV4-2
CDR3: CASSEWSNYEQYF; DNA: TGTGCCAGCAGTGAATGGTCCAACTACGAGCAGTACTTC; size: few; D: NA; J: TRBJ2-7; V: TRBV25-1
CDR3: CAWSVLASGRWGTGELFF; DNA: TGTGCCTGGAGTGTACTGGCTAGCGGGAGATGGGGCACCGGGGAGCTGTTTTTT; size: many; D: TRBD2; J: TRBJ2-2; V: TRBV30
CDR3: CASRGLAANSYNEQFF; DNA: TGTGCCAGCAGGGGACTAGCGGCTAACTCCTACAATGAGCAGTTCTTC; size: many; D: TRBD2; J: TRBJ2-1; V: TRBV28
CDR3: CASRAGGGGKPQHF; DNA: TGTGCCAGTAGGGCTGGGGGGGGCGGGAAGCCCCAGCATTTT; size: once; D: NA; J: TRBJ1-5; V: TRBV19
CDR3: CASSQVGQGRSQHF; DNA: TGTGCCAGCAGCCAAGTAGGACAGGGAAGGTCCCAGCATTTT; size: few; D: TRBD1; J: TRBJ1-5; V: TRBV7-3
CDR3: CASSLRAGGFGGTEAFF; DNA: TGTGCCAGCAGTTTACGGGCAGGGGGCTTTGGTGGGACTGAAGCTTTCTTT; size: NA; D: TRBD1; J: TRBJ1-1; V: TRBV27
CDR3: CSLYPLAGGTYNEQFF; DNA: TGCAGTCTCTACCCTCTTGCGGGAGGAACCTACAATGAGCAGTTCTTC; size: NA; D: TRBD2; J: TRBJ2-1; V: TRBV20-1